The 21 T cell receptor beta chains below all came from one sample that was sequenced in a study of blood T cell repertoires in COVID-19. The assay was immunoSEQ multiplex PCR, and TCRdb's table has in-frame clones only and misses some. The data show 100,000 or so clones, roughly 78% seen once. Sequencing was done on a sample of peripheral blood. The receptors here all came from a man over 45 with active or convalescent COVID-19.

The chain has TRBV10-2 and TRBJ1-1, with 10 bases identical to TRBD1. Germline V gene sequence: CDR1 WSHSY, CDR2 SAAADI. The CDR3 loop spans 17 amino acids. The J segment lost 0 bases and the V segment lost 6 bases, leaving 10 bases of the junction unmatched. CDR3 sequence reads: CASSSRRDRGMNTEAFF. The CDR3 coding sequence is TGCGCCAGCAGCTCGAGGAGGGACAGGGGTATGAACACTGAAGCTTTCTTT.

This clone was seen more than once but under ten times. This chain connects TRBV11-2 to TRBJ2-7; weak D call: TRBD1 (6 bases). V lost 1 base and J lost 4, with 11 bases in between. Per the germline V gene, CDR1 is SGHAT and CDR2 is FQNNGV. This CDR3 comprises 14 residues. CDR3 DNA: TGTGCCAGCAGCTTAGGAACGACAGGTTACGAGCAGTACTTC. Amino acids: CASSLGTTGYEQYF. The full variable domain, rest sourced from reference TRBV11-2 and TRBJ2-7, is EAGVAQSPRYKIIEKRQSVAFWCNPISGHATLYWYQQILGQGPKLLIQFQNNGVVDDSQLPKDRFSAERLKGVDSTLKIQPAKLEDSAVYLCASSLGTTGYEQYFGPGTRLTVT.

This chain links TRBV2 with TRBJ2-3, with TRBD1 identical over 7 bases. Germline values: CDR1 SNHLY, CDR2 FYNNEI. The CDR3 is 13 amino acids. J lost 1 base, V lost 6 bases, and 1 base had no gene match. CDR3 bases: TGTGCCAGCAGAGGGACAGGCACAGATACGCAGTATTTT. It codes for CASRGTGTDTQYF. The full variable domain, its missing parts supplied by reference TRBV2 and TRBJ2-3, is EPEVTQTPSHQVTQMGQEVILRCVPISNHLYFYWYRQILGQKVEFLVSFYNNEISEKSEIFDDQFSVERPDGSNFTLKIRSTKLEDSAMYFCASRGTGTDTQYFGPGTRLTVL.

The genes are TRBV7-8 and TRBJ1-2; no reliable D call. This CDR3 comprises 13 residues. Germline V lookup: CDR1 SGHVS, CDR2 FQNEAQ. The V end lost 5 bases, the J end lost 8 bases, and 15 bases lay between the germline ends. CDR3 sequence: CASSGRTGKGYTF. The CDR3 region has the DNA TGTGCCAGCAGCGGTAGGACGGGGAAAGGCTACACCTTC. The variable domain in full, completed from reference TRBV7-8 and TRBJ1-2, reads GAGVSQSPRYKVAKRGQDVALRCDPISGHVSLFWYQQALGQGPEFLTYFQNEAQLDKSGLPSDRFFAERPEGSVSTLKIQRTQQEDSAVYLCASSGRTGKGYTFGSGTRLTVV.

V is TRBV14 and J is TRBJ1-6, with D uncertain. This CDR3 is 15 amino acids long. V dropped 1 base and J dropped 4 bases, with 8 bases sitting between them. Per the germline V gene, CDR1 is SGHDN and CDR2 is FVKESK. CDR3 in amino acids: CASSQAPGYNSPLHF. CDR3 coding DNA: TGTGCCAGCAGCCAAGCGCCAGGATATAATTCACCCCTCCACTTT.

The chain employs TRBV30 and TRBJ1-1, with unresolved D. Germline assignment: CDR1 GTSNPN and CDR2 SVGIG (reference sequence). Trimming cost V 2 bases and J 2 bases, with 15 bases left between them. The CDR3 contains 15 residues. CDR3 nucleotide sequence: TGTGCCTGGAGTCCTAGCCCCTTACCTAACACTGAAGCTTTCTTT. This sequence encodes CAWSPSPLPNTEAFF.

The chain is built from TRBV11-2 and TRBJ1-3, with D possibly matching TRBD1 (5 bases). This CDR3 spans 15 amino acids. The V gene's germline CDR1 is SGHAT and CDR2 FQNNGV. V lost 5 bases and J 4 bases, leaving 15 bases between the germline ends. The CDR3 sequence is CASSPGRGAGNTIYF. CDR3 coding DNA: TGTGCCAGCAGCCCCGGACGTGGGGCAGGAAACACCATATATTTT.

V is TRBV6-6 and J is TRBJ1-5; the D gene is possibly TRBD1 (6 bases). The CDR3 consists of 14 residues. From germline, CDR1 is MNHNY and CDR2 SVGAGI (reference sequence). V was trimmed by 6 bases and J by 4 bases, leaving 13 bases between them. The CDR3: CASRAQGFNQPQHF. In nucleotides, the CDR3 is TGTGCCAGCAGGGCACAGGGTTTTAATCAGCCCCAGCATTTT.

The chain has TRBV7-2 and TRBJ1-5; maybe TRBD1 (5 bases). CDR1 is SGHTA and CDR2 is FQGNSA in the germline V gene. The CDR3 covers 15 residues. V lost 3 bases to trimming and J lost 4 bases, with 13 bases between them. This CDR3 is CASSFQGAPNQPQHF. CDR3 nucleotides: TGTGCCAGCAGCTTCCAGGGCGCCCCGAATCAGCCCCAGCATTTT.

The V and J genes are TRBV3-1 (or the pseudogene TRBV3-2) and TRBJ2-1, with D unresolved. The CDR3 runs to 12 residues. V lost 0 bases, J lost 8 bases, and 5 bases lay in between. Germline CDR1 is LGHDT and CDR2 is YNNKEL (reference sequence). The CDR3 loop reads CASSQEGYEQFF. Written as DNA, the CDR3 is TGTGCCAGCAGCCAAGAGGGCTATGAGCAGTTCTTC.

The chain links TRBV7-2 to TRBJ2-5, with 8 positions matching TRBD2. There are 16 residues in the CDR3. V was pared by 2 bases and J by 3 bases, with 8 bases of the junction left unmatched. In germline, CDR1 is SGHTA, CDR2 FQGNSA. The CDR3 DNA follows: TGTGCCAGCAGCTTAAATGGCGGGGGGATTAAAGAGACCCAGTACTTC. It yields the protein CASSLNGGGIKETQYF.

The chain has TRBV19 and TRBJ2-7, with TRBD2 as a possible D gene (6 bases). V lost 3 bases to trimming and J lost 3 bases, with 9 bases between them. Germline CDR1 LNHDA, CDR2 SQIVND (reference sequence). The CDR3 totals 13 residues. Here the CDR3 reads CASSIRESYEQYF. CDR3 DNA sequence: TGTGCCAGTAGTATCCGGGAGAGCTACGAGCAGTACTTC.

The chain uses TRBV5-1 and TRBJ2-1, with 11 bases identical to TRBD2. Trimming removed 2 bases from V and 0 bases from J; junction bases left unmatched: 4. Germline CDR1 SGHRS, CDR2 YFSETQ. There are 17 residues in the CDR3. CDR3 sequence: CASSLRLAGSSYNEQFF. Written as DNA, the CDR3 is TGCGCCAGCAGCTTACGACTAGCGGGGAGCTCCTACAATGAGCAGTTCTTC.

The chain joins TRBV11-3 to TRBJ1-5; TRBD1 might be the D (6 bases). The CDR3 loop spans 20 amino acids. V was cut by 0 bases and J by 0 bases, with 21 bases left in between. The germline gives CDR1 SGHNT, CDR2 YENEEA. The CDR3 bases are TGTGCCAGCAGCTTAGAACGGGGGCGAGGACTAGCCTCTAGCAATCAGCCCCAGCATTTT. This codes for CASSLERGRGLASSNQPQHF.

The chain joins TRBV6-7 to TRBJ1-6; D uncertain. Being an ORF, TRBV6-7 has a function that is uncertain. The CDR3 is 12 residues long. Trimming left V 5 bases short and J 4 bases short, with 3 bases between. The CDR3: CASSHYNSPLHF. CDR3 nucleotides: TGTGCCAGCAGTCATTATAATTCACCCCTCCACTTT.

V gene TRBV21-1 combines with J gene TRBJ2-7; the listed D gene, TRBD2, was not tested against the DNA. TRBV21-1 is shown as a pseudogene. The CDR3 has 16 amino acids. CDR3 DNA: TGTGCCAGCAGCCATTGGGGACTAGCGAACTCCTACGAGCAGTACGTC. Protein product: CASSHWGLANSYEQYV.

The CDR3 DNA reads as TGTGCCAGCAGCTTGGGAGCGGGCACCTCCTACGAGCAGTACGTC. Translation gives CASSLGAGTSYEQYV. The chain recombines TRBV7-9 with TRBJ2-7; weak D call: TRBD2 (6 bases). In germline, CDR1 is SEHNR, CDR2 FQNEAQ (reference sequence). This CDR3 contains 15 residues. Trimming removed 3 bases at V and 0 bases at J, with 12 bases between.

The rearrangement links TRBV28 to TRBJ2-7, with D perhaps TRBD2 (5 bases). Germline assignment: CDR1 MDHEN and CDR2 SYDVKM. The length of the CDR3 is 15 residues. Trimming removed 7 bases at V and 2 bases at J, with 18 bases between. This chain's CDR3 is CASNQNSGTPYEQYF. CDR3 DNA sequence: TGTGCCAGCAACCAGAACAGCGGAACACCCTACGAGCAGTACTTC.

The chain couples TRBV24-1 to TRBJ1-2; 9 bases agree with TRBD1. The CDR3 is made up of 14 amino acids. Germline V lookup: CDR1 KGHDR, CDR2 SFDVKD. V trimming: 3 bases; J trimming: 6 bases; junction bases outside the gene matches: 4. In DNA, the CDR3 is TGTGCCACCAGTGATCTGACAGGGGGAAATGGCTACACCTTC. This gives the protein CATSDLTGGNGYTF.

The chain is built from TRBV5-1 and TRBJ2-3, with 7 positions matching TRBD1. V lost 1 base and J lost 3; bases outside the gene matches: 5. Germline-derived CDR1 and CDR2 are SGHRS and YFSETQ. The CDR3 has 15 amino acids. CDR3 amino acids: CASSLHPQGTDTQYF. The CDR3 DNA is TGCGCCAGCAGCTTGCACCCACAGGGGACAGATACGCAGTATTTT.

The rearrangement links TRBV7-9 to TRBJ2-3, with 8 positions matching TRBD2. Per the germline V gene, CDR1 is SEHNR and CDR2 is FQNEAQ (reference sequence). Unmatched junction bases numbered 10, after V lost 5 bases and J lost 3 bases. CDR3 length equals 16 residues. The CDR3 region has the DNA TGTGCCAGCAGCCCCGGGGAGGGCGGGAGGACAGATACGCAGTATTTT. This encodes CASSPGEGGRTDTQYF.